Listed below are T cell receptor beta chains from one sample, sequenced in a study of glioma-infiltrating T cells after dendritic cell vaccination. Repertoires were generated with immunoSEQ multiplex PCR, while TCRdb's copy carries only in-frame clones and drops some. Of about 82,000 clones in the sample, approximately 90% were seen once. Material: blood, obtained before dendritic cell vaccination. The receptor source for this set is a human donor with glioblastoma. The CDR3 runs from the conserved cysteine through the conserved F or W. D genes are given only for firm matches. Size values are once, few and many counts, or a class for expanded clones, and some rows have none.

once	TRBD1	TRBV27	TRBJ2-6	TGTGCCAGCGCCGGGACAGGGGCTGGGGCCAACGTCCTGACTTTC	CASAGTGAGANVLTF
.	TRBD2	TRBV6-6	TRBJ2-1	TGTGCCAGCAGTTACCCCCGGCGGGGGGCCAACAATGAGCAGTTCTTC	CASSYPRRGANNEQFF
few	TRBD2	TRBV6-6	TRBJ2-1	TGTGCCAATGGGGCGGGAGGGCCAAATGAGCAGTTCTTC	CANGAGGPNEQFF
.	.	TRBV5-1	TRBJ2-3	TGCGCCAGCAGCTTGGCGCAGGGCACAGATACGCAGTATTTT	CASSLAQGTDTQYF
few	TRBD2	TRBV6-4	TRBJ2-5	TGTGCCAGCAGTGAGCTAGCGGGGATGTCAGAGACCCAGTACTTC	CASSELAGMSETQYF
.	.	TRBV6-5	TRBJ1-4	TGTGCCAGCAGTTACTCGGAGGGTACTAATGAAAAACTGTTTTTT	CASSYSEGTNEKLFF
.	TRBD1	TRBV9	TRBJ2-2	TGTGCCAGCAGCGCAGATACAGGGGCCCTCGGAGGGGAGCTGTTTTTT	CASSADTGALGGELFF
once	.	TRBV7-9	TRBJ2-7	TGTGCCAGCAGCTCCTCAATAGTCTTCGAGCAGTACTTC	CASSSSIVFEQYF
.	TRBD1	TRBV6-5	TRBJ1-3	TGTGCCAGCAGTTACTCGGGACAGGGTGCCGGAAACACCATATATTTT	CASSYSGQGAGNTIYF
.	.	TRBV4-2	TRBJ2-1	TGTGCCAGCAGCCAACCCCCCGACTATGGTCCCAATGAGCAGTTCTTC	CASSQPPDYGPNEQFF
few	TRBD2	TRBV19	TRBJ2-1	TGTGCCAGTAGGAATAGCGGGGGATTCAATGAGCAGTTCTTC	CASRNSGGFNEQFF
.	.	TRBV5-4	TRBJ1-2	TGTGCCAGCAGCAACAGGGTAAACTATGGCTACACCTTC	CASSNRVNYGYTF
.	.	TRBV27	TRBJ1-1	TGTGCCAGCAGTTTTTGGCAAAACACTGAAGCTTTCTTT	CASSFWQNTEAFF
.	.	TRBV15	TRBJ1-5	TGTGCCACCAGCAGAGATGTGGGGGCGGCTCAGCCCCAGCATTTT	CATSRDVGAAQPQHF
.	.	TRBV28	TRBJ1-6	TGTGCCAGCCTGAGCTCCTATAATTCACCCCTCCACTTT	CASLSSYNSPLHF
.	TRBD1	TRBV10-3	TRBJ2-5	TGTGCCATAGCGGGACAGGGCCAAGAGACCCAGTACTTC	CAIAGQGQETQYF
.	TRBD1	TRBV11-2	TRBJ1-1	TGTGCCAGCAGCACCTACAGGGGTAGCAGCACTGAAGCTTTCTTT	CASSTYRGSSTEAFF
.	TRBD2	TRBV5-8	TRBJ2-1	TGTGCCAGCAGCCCTAGGACTAGCGGGACCTACAATGAGCAGTTCTTC	CASSPRTSGTYNEQFF
.	TRBD1	TRBV11-2	TRBJ1-2	TGTGCCAGCAGCTTAGGGGCAGGGGGGAACTATGGCTACACCTTC	CASSLGAGGNYGYTF
.	.	TRBV19	TRBJ1-1	TGTGCCAGTTGGGAGCCAGTGAACACTGAAGCTTTCTTT	CASWEPVNTEAFF
.	TRBD2	TRBV19	TRBJ2-1	TGTGCCAGTAGTATAAGCGGGGGCCCCTACAATGAGCAGTTCTTC	CASSISGGPYNEQFF